Here is one T cell receptor beta chain with its context. Its antigen is currently unknown. Both 60 Vbeta primers and 13 Jbeta primers went into the PCR. The repertoire was sequenced with immunoSEQ multiplex PCR; TCRdb's copy has only in-frame clones and lacks some. The sample yields 130,000 or so clones, 77% seen once. This sample was taken from a study of cytomegalovirus exposure and HLA in healthy donors. Overall study results and limits: Versus the approximately 670-donor mean, an Asian-associated ancestry cluster reportedly showed fewer N-insertions in a later analysis. The authors later linked a missense DCLRE1C variant to TCR beta V- and J-gene trimming.

The CDR3 contains 13 residues. V lost 5 bases and J 5 bases, leaving 11 bases between the germline ends. Germline lookup yields CDR1 SGHRS and CDR2 YFSETQ. This chain uses TRBV5-1 with TRBJ1-5; D may be TRBD1 (5 bases). The sequenced material came from PBMCs. The receptor's source is a male donor in good health and CMV-seropositive. CDR3 sequence (DNA): TGCGCCAGCAGGCGGGGGGTGGATCAGCCCCAGCATTTT. This sequence encodes CASRRGVDQPQHF.